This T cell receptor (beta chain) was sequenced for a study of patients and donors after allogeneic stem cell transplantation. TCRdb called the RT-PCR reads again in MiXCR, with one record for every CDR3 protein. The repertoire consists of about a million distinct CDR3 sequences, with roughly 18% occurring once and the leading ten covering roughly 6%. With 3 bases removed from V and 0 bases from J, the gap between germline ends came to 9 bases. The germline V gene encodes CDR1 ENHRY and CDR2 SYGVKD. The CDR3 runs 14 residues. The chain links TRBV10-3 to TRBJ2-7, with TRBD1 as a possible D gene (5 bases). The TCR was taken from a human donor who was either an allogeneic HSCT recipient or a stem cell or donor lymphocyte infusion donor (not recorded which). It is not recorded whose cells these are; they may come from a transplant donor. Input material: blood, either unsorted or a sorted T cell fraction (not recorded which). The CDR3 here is CAISDRTPSYEQYF. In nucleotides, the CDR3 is TGTGCCATCAGTGATAGGACACCCTCCTACGAGCAGTACTTC.